Below, one T cell receptor beta chain is given with its context. Germline loops: CDR1 MDHEN, CDR2 SYDVKM. With 5 bases removed from V and 0 bases from J, the gap between germline ends came to 7 bases. The CDR3 is 14 residues long. Sequencing used immunoSEQ multiplex PCR; TCRdb keeps in-frame clones, though not all of them. In the table there are about 120,000 clones, 93% of which are singletons. The data were obtained in a study of T cell changes during pregnancy in multiple sclerosis. This sequence was found in a female donor with multiple sclerosis, enrolled in a pregnancy study. V and J are TRBV28 and TRBJ2-2; possibly TRBD1 for D (5 bases). The sequences come from peripheral blood, collected before pregnancy. CDR3: CASSTGTNTGELFF. The CDR3 DNA sequence: TGTGCCAGCAGTACAGGCACGAACACCGGGGAGCTGTTTTTT. The variable domain in full, completed from reference TRBV28 and TRBJ2-2, reads DVKVTQSSRYLVKRTGEKVFLECVQDMDHENMFWYRQDPGLGLRLIYFSYDVKMKEKGDIPEGYSVSREKKERFSLILESASTNQTSMYLCASSTGTNTGELFFGEGSRLTVL.